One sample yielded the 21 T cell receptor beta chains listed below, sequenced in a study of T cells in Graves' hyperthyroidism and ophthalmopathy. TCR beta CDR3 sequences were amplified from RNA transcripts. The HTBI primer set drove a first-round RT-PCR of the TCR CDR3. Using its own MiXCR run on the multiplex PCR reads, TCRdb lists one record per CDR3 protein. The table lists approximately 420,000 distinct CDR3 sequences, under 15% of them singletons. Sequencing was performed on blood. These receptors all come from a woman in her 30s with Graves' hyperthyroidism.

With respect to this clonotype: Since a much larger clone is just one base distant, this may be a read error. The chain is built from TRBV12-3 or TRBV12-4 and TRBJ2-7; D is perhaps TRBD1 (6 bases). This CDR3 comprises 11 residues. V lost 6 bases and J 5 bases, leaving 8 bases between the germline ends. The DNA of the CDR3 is TGTGCCAGCAGGAACAGGGACGAGCAGTACTTC. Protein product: CASRNRDEQYF.

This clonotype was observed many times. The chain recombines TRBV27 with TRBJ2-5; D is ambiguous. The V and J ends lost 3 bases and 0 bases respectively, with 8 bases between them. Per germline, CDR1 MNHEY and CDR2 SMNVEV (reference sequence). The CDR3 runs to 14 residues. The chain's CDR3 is CASSLWPNQETQYF. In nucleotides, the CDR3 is TGTGCCAGCAGTTTGTGGCCTAACCAAGAGACCCAGTACTTC.

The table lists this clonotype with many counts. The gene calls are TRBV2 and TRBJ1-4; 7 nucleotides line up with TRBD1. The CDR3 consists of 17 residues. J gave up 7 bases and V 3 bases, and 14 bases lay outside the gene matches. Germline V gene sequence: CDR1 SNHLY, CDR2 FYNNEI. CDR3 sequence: CASSERDSYDGGEKLFF. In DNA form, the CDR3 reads TGTGCCAGCAGTGAGAGGGACAGCTACGACGGTGGTGAAAAACTGTTTTTT.

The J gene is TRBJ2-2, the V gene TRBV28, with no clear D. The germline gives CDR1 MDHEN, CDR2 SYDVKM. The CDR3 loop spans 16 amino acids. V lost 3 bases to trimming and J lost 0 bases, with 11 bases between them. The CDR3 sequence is CASSFWGSANTGELFF. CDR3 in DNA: TGTGCCAGCAGTTTTTGGGGTTCTGCGAACACCGGGGAGCTGTTTTTT. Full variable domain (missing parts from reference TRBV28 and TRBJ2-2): DVKVTQSSRYLVKRTGEKVFLECVQDMDHENMFWYRQDPGLGLRLIYFSYDVKMKEKGDIPEGYSVSREKKERFSLILESASTNQTSMYLCASSFWGSANTGELFFGEGSRLTVL.

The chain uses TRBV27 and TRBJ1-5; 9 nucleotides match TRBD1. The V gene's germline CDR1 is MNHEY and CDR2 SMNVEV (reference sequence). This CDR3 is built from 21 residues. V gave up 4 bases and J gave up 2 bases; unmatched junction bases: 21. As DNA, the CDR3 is TGTGCCAGCAGTTACATTGGGCCGGACAGGGGTTTGTTGCGTGGCAATCAGCCCCAGCATTTT. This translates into CASSYIGPDRGLLRGNQPQHF.

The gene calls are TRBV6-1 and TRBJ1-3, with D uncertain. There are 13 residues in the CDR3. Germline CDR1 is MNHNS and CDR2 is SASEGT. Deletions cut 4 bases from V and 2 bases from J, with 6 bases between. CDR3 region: CASSATAGNTIYF. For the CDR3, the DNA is TGTGCCAGCAGTGCGACGGCTGGAAACACCATATATTTT.

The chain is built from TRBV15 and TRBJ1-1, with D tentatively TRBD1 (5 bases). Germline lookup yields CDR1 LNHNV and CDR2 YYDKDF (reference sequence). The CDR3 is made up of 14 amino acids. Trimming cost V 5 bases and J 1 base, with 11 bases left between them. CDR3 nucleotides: TGTGCCACCAGCTCTCGAACAGGGAACACTGAAGCTTTCTTT. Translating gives CATSSRTGNTEAFF.

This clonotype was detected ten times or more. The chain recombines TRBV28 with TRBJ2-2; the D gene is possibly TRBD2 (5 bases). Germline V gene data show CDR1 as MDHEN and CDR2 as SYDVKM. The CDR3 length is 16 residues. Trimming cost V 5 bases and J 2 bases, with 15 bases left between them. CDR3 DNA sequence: TGTGCCAGCAGTGCAGAACGCGGGTTAAACACCGGGGAGCTGTTTTTT. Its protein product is CASSAERGLNTGELFF.

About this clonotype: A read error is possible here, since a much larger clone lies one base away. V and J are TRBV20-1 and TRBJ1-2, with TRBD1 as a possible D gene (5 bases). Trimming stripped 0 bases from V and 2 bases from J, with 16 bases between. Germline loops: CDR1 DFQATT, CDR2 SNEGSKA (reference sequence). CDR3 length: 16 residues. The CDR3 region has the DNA TGCAGTGCTAGAGATCAGGGACGGGGCGTAAACTATGGCTACACCTTC. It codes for CSARDQGRGVNYGYTF.

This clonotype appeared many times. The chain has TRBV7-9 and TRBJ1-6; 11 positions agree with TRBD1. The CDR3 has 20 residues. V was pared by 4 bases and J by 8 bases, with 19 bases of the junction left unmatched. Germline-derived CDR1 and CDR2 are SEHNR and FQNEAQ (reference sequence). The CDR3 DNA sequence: TGTGCCAGCAGCTCTCGAGATCGGAAACCCGGACAGGGGGCATATTCACCCCTCCACTTT. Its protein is CASSSRDRKPGQGAYSPLHF.

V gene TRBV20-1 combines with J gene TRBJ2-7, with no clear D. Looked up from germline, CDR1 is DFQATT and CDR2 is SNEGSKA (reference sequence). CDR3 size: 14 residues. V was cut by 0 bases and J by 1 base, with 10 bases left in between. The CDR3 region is CSARDHFLSYEQYF. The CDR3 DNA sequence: TGCAGTGCTAGAGATCACTTTTTATCCTACGAGCAGTACTTC.

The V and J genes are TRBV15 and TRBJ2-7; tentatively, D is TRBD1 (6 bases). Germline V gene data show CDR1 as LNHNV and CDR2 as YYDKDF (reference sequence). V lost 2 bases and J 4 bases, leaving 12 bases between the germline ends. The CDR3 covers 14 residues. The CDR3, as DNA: TGTGCCACCAGCAGAATAGCCACAGGGTACGAGCAGTACTTC. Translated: CATSRIATGYEQYF.

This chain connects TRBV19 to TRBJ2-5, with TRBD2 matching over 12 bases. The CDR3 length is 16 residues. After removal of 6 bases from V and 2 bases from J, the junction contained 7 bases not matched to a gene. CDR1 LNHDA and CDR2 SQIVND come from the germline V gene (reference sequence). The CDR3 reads CASSPRTSGTQETQYF. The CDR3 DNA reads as TGTGCCAGTAGCCCCCGGACTAGCGGGACGCAAGAGACCCAGTACTTC. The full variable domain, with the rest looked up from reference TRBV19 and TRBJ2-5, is DGGITQSPKYLFRKEGQNVTLSCEQNLNHDAMYWYRQDPGQGLRLIYYSQIVNDFQKGDIAEGYSVSREKKESFPLTVTSAQKNPTAFYLCASSPRTSGTQETQYFGPGTRLLVL.

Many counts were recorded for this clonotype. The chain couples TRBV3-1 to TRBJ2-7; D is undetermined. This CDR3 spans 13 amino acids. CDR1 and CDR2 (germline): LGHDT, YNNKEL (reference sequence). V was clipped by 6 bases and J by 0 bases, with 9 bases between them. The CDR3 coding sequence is TGTGCCAGCAGAGCAGGACCCTCCTACGAGCAGTACTTC. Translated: CASRAGPSYEQYF.

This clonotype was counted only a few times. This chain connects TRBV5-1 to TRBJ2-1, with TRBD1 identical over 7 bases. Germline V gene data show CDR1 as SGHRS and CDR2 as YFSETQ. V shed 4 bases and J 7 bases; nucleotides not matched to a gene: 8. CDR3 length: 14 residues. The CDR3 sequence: CASSAGTAPNEQFF. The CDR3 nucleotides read TGCGCCAGCAGCGCTGGGACAGCTCCTAATGAGCAGTTCTTC.

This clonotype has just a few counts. The CDR3 nucleotides read TGTGCCTGGAGTTTTGGTGAGCAGTTCTTC. Its translation: CAWSFGEQFF. The J gene is TRBJ2-1, the V gene TRBV30; D not certain. Germline V gene data show CDR1 as GTSNPN and CDR2 as SVGIG (reference sequence). Trimming shortened V by 2 bases and J by 9 bases, and 5 bases separated the two germline ends. This CDR3 has 10 residues.

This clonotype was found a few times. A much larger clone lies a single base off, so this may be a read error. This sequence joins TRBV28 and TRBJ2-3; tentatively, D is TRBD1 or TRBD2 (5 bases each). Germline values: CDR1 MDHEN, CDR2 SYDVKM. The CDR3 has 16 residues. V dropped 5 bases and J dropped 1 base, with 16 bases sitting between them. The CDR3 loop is CASSLGRLGGTDTQYF. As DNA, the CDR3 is TGTGCCAGCAGTCTCGGCCGTTTGGGGGGCACAGATACGCAGTATTTT.

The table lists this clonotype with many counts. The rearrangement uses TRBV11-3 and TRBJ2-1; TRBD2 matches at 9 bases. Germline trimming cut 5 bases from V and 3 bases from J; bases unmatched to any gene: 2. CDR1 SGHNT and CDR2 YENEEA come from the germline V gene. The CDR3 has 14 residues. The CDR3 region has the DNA TGTGCCAGCAGCGCTAGCGGGATCTACAATGAGCAGTTCTTC. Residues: CASSASGIYNEQFF.

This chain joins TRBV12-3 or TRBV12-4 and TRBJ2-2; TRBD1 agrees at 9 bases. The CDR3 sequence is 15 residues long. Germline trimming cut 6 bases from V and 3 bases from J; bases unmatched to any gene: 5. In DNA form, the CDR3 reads TGTGCCAGCAGCCTAGGACAGGGGTACACCGGGGAGCTGTTTTTT. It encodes CASSLGQGYTGELFF.

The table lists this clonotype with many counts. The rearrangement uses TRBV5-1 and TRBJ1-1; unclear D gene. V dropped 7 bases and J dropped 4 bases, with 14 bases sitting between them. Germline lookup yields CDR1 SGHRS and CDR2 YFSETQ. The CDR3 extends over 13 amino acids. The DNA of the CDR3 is TGCGCCAGCGACTCCGGGAGTCGCACTGAAGCTTTCTTT. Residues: CASDSGSRTEAFF.

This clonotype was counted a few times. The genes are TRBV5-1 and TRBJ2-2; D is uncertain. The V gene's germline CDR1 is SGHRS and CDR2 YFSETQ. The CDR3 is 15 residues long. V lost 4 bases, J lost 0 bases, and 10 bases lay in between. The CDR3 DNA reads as TGCGCCAGCAGCCCTATGAGGCCGAACACCGGGGAGCTGTTTTTT. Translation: CASSPMRPNTGELFF.